The clone carrying this T cell receptor (beta chain) was counted once. Its antigen is currently unknown. The data stem from a study of shared clonotypes between healthy human individuals. Germline V gene sequence: CDR1 SQVTM, CDR2 ANQGSEA. V dropped 6 bases and J dropped 0 bases, with 15 bases sitting between them. This CDR3 spans 14 amino acids. At the deep level, the assay was run. It was across several immunoSEQ plates that each subset's genomic DNA was evenly split. Generated by immunoSEQ multiplex PCR, the TCRdb table keeps only in-frame clones and is missing some. The sample has 2 million to 2.5 million clones; 85% to 95% are singletons. Healthy and HIV-negative, the adult donors had no recent acute infections or vaccinations. General study points: The study found roughly 5.3% of naive CD4 clonotypes shared across a few donors.

The clonotype comes from a young man in good health. Some clones in this sample may be carry-over from other donors' samples. The sample consisted of naive CD4+ T cells from PBMCs. Subset denoted: CD45RA+ positively selected. This chain links TRBV29-1 with TRBJ2-7; D is undetermined. The CDR3 nucleotides are TGCAGCGTAGCTGGGGTCTTTAGCTCCTACGAGCAGTACTTC. Protein sequence: CSVAGVFSSYEQYF.